This passage covers 30 T cell receptor beta chains from one sample sequenced in a study of human T cells and chemical hapten exposure. Indicated time point: patch test 3, about 24 weeks after DPC sensitization. As to treatment: therapeutic diphenylcyclopropenone sensitization with weekly scalp DPC. Each CDR3 protein is one row after TCRdb ran MiXCR on the RACE reads. The sample holds about 190,000 distinct CDR3 sequences, 24% seen once. Sequenced here: whole blood, sampled in connection with sensitization to the hapten diphenylcyclopropenone (DPC). All receptors come from a woman in her thirties or forties with alopecia areata. Some clones in this sample may be carry-over from other donors' samples.

This clonotype was found a few times. V gene TRBV7-2 combines with J gene TRBJ2-5; perhaps TRBD2 as D (7 bases). The CDR3 has 14 amino acids. Germline V CDR1 and CDR2: SGHTA, FQGNSA. Trimming took off 2 bases at V and 5 bases at J, with 12 bases between the two ends. CDR3 sequence reads: CASSLMGGQETQYF. DNA for the CDR3: TGTGCCAGCAGCTTAATGGGGGGGCAGGAGACCCAGTACTTC.

This clonotype occurred many times. The genes are TRBV28 and TRBJ1-5; D may be TRBD1 (5 bases). V dropped 3 bases and J dropped 4 bases, with 22 bases sitting between them. In germline, CDR1 is MDHEN, CDR2 SYDVKM. CDR3 length: 18 amino acids. The CDR3 nucleotides are TGTGCCAGCAGTTTGGGTTTGTCGGGGCTAAGAACTAATCAGCCCCAGCATTTT. Protein sequence: CASSLGLSGLRTNQPQHF. Based on the CDR3 plus reference TRBV28 and TRBJ1-5, the full variable domain is DVKVTQSSRYLVKRTGEKVFLECVQDMDHENMFWYRQDPGLGLRLIYFSYDVKMKEKGDIPEGYSVSREKKERFSLILESASTNQTSMYLCASSLGLSGLRTNQPQHFGDGTRLSIL.

This clonotype was picked up one time. The chain carries TRBV12-3 or TRBV12-4 and TRBJ2-4; D ambiguous. Trimming took off 4 bases at V and 7 bases at J, with 11 bases between the two ends. This CDR3 has 13 residues. CDR3 residues: CASSSPTRNIQYF. In nucleotides, the CDR3 is TGTGCCAGCAGTTCGCCGACGAGGAACATTCAGTACTTC.

The chain employs TRBV7-9 and TRBJ2-4; 8 bases fit TRBD1. From germline, CDR1 is SEHNR and CDR2 FQNEAQ (reference sequence). V lost 4 bases and J lost 7; bases outside the gene matches: 3. The CDR3 length is 13 residues. CDR3 sequence reads: CASSSNRGNIQYF. CDR3 nucleotides: TGTGCCAGCAGCTCAAACAGGGGGAACATTCAGTACTTC.

This clonotype was counted a few times. V gene TRBV9 combines with J gene TRBJ2-3; 13 nucleotides match TRBD2. The CDR3 covers 18 residues. CDR1 is SGDLS, CDR2 YYNGEE, per germline. Germline trimming cut 0 bases from V and 2 bases from J; bases unmatched to any gene: 6. CDR3 DNA: TGTGCCAGCAGCGTAGAGACTAGCGGGAGGACTTTCACAGATACGCAGTATTTT. Amino acids: CASSVETSGRTFTDTQYF.

In this sample, this clonotype turned up a few times. The rearrangement links TRBV5-1 to TRBJ1-1; D remains unclear. The CDR3 consists of 14 residues. V lost 3 bases and J 1 base, leaving 10 bases between the germline ends. Germline CDR1 SGHRS, CDR2 YFSETQ. CDR3 sequence (DNA): TGCGCCAGCAGCTGGGCCTCAGGGAACACTGAAGCTTTCTTT. Translation gives CASSWASGNTEAFF.

The gene calls are TRBV13 and TRBJ2-7; the match to TRBD1 covers 8 bases. The CDR3 loop spans 15 amino acids. The trim removed 1 base at V and 7 bases at J, leaving 9 bases unmatched. Germline V gene data show CDR1 as PRHDT and CDR2 as FYEKMQ (reference sequence). In DNA form, the CDR3 reads TGTGCCAGCAGCTTAGCCGGACAGGGTGGTAAGGAGCAGTACTTC. Amino acid sequence: CASSLAGQGGKEQYF.

In its sample, this clonotype was seen once. This chain links TRBV15 with TRBJ2-1; D is undetermined. Trimming took 0 bases from V and 5 from J, leaving 5 bases between them. The CDR3 sequence is 13 residues long. Germline V gene lookup returns CDR1 LNHNV and CDR2 YYDKDF (reference sequence). The CDR3 protein is CATSRDVNNEQFF. The DNA of the CDR3 is TGTGCCACCAGCAGAGATGTAAACAATGAGCAGTTCTTC.

This clonotype turned up a few times. The chain employs TRBV4-1 and TRBJ2-5; the D gene could be TRBD1 or TRBD2 (6 bases each). The ends were cut back, 0 bases at V and 7 bases at J, with 12 bases in the middle. CDR3 size: 14 residues. The germline gives CDR1 MGHRA, CDR2 YSYEKL. CDR3 residues: CASSQDGGLLTQYF. Here the CDR3 DNA reads TGCGCCAGCAGCCAAGATGGGGGGCTTCTGACCCAGTACTTC.

As DNA, the CDR3 is TGCAGTGCTAGTCAGGCGGGGACGATTTCCTACGAGCAGTACTTC. This translates into CSASQAGTISYEQYF. V is TRBV20-1 and J is TRBJ2-7; TRBD2 might be the D (6 bases). Germline V gene sequence: CDR1 DFQATT, CDR2 SNEGSKA (reference sequence). The V and J ends lost 3 bases and 1 base respectively, with 16 bases between them. The length of the CDR3 is 15 residues.

This sequence joins TRBV20-1 and TRBJ2-1; the match to TRBD2 covers 14 bases. Germline V gene sequence: CDR1 DFQATT, CDR2 SNEGSKA (reference sequence). V gave up 2 bases and J gave up 7 bases; unmatched junction bases: 4. The CDR3 extends over 15 amino acids. CDR3 in DNA: TGCAGTGCTAGATCGGGACTAGCGGGAGAAAATGAGCAGTTCTTC. It is translated as CSARSGLAGENEQFF.

About this clonotype: Its ends do not fully match the called genes, so a read error is possible. This chain connects TRBV5-6 to TRBJ2-5; D possibly corresponds to TRBD2 (7 bases). This CDR3 is 17 amino acids long. CDR1 and CDR2 from the germline V gene are SGHDT and YYEEEE. CDR3 DNA sequence: TGTGCCAGCAGCTCCCTAACTAGCGAGGGGGGCGAAGAGCCCCAGTACTTC. Residues: CASSSLTSEGGEEPQYF.

The chain joins TRBV2 to TRBJ2-2; TRBD1 matches at 8 bases. The CDR3 consists of 15 residues. Germline CDR1 reads SNHLY; CDR2 reads FYNNEI. V was pared by 6 bases and J by 0 bases, with 3 bases of the junction left unmatched. The CDR3 nucleotides read TGTGCCAGCAGCACGGACAGGGCGAACACCGGGGAGCTGTTTTTT. Amino acid sequence: CASSTDRANTGELFF.

This clonotype was seen a few times. As DNA, the CDR3 is TGCGCCAGCAGCGTAGCGGGAGTAGCGGCAGATACGCAGTATTTT. Protein: CASSVAGVAADTQYF. V usage is TRBV5-1 and J usage is TRBJ2-3, with 9 positions matching TRBD2. CDR1 is SGHRS and CDR2 is YFSETQ in the germline V gene. V lost 4 bases, J lost 4 bases, and 7 bases stayed unmatched. This CDR3 has 15 amino acids.

This clonotype occurred a few times. V gene TRBV7-9 combines with J gene TRBJ2-1, with D maybe TRBD1 (6 bases). Germline V gene data show CDR1 as SEHNR and CDR2 as FQNEAQ (reference sequence). The CDR3 length is 14 residues. V lost 6 bases and J 1 base, leaving 10 bases between the germline ends. The CDR3 DNA sequence: TGTGCCAGCAGGTCCGACAGGTCCTACAATGAGCAGTTCTTC. Translation gives CASRSDRSYNEQFF. The complete variable domain, with remaining parts taken from reference TRBV7-9 and TRBJ2-1, reads DTGVSQNPRHKITKRGQNVTFRCDPISEHNRLYWYRQTLGQGPEFLTYFQNEAQLEKSRLLSDRFSAERPKGSFSTLEIQRTEQGDSAMYLCASRSDRSYNEQFFGPGTRLTVL.

The sample holds one count of this clonotype. This sequence joins TRBV27 and TRBJ2-2; TRBD2 matches at 10 bases. The germline gives CDR1 MNHEY, CDR2 SMNVEV (reference sequence). The V segment lost 6 bases and the J segment 6 bases; nucleotides outside the gene matches: 10. There are 16 residues in the CDR3. CDR3 sequence reads: CASSHAGLAKAGELFF. The CDR3 region has the DNA TGTGCCAGCAGCCACGCGGGACTAGCGAAGGCCGGGGAGCTGTTTTTT.

This clonotype has only a few counts. The rearrangement uses TRBV9 and TRBJ1-5, with a tentative D call TRBD1 (6 bases). The CDR3 has 15 amino acids. With 0 bases removed from V and 4 bases from J, the gap between germline ends came to 11 bases. Germline V CDR1 and CDR2: SGDLS, YYNGEE. This chain's CDR3 is CASSVGTAPNQPQHF. For the CDR3, the DNA is TGTGCCAGCAGCGTAGGGACAGCCCCAAATCAGCCCCAGCATTTT.

The CDR3 DNA follows: TGTGCGGGGGGTAGGGGGCAGGGTCAGCCCCAGCATTTT. This gives the protein CAGGRGQGQPQHF. The rearrangement joins TRBV7-9 to TRBJ1-5; 7 bases line up with TRBD1. In germline, CDR1 is SEHNR, CDR2 FQNEAQ (reference sequence). The length of the CDR3 is 13 residues.

This clonotype showed up just a few times. The chain employs TRBV7-2 and TRBJ2-2, with D maybe TRBD1 (5 bases). The CDR3 has 16 residues. Germline lookup yields CDR1 SGHTA and CDR2 FQGNSA. V was cut by 5 bases and J by 0 bases, with 13 bases left in between. CDR3: CASSPRTPTNTGELFF. CDR3 nucleotides: TGTGCCAGCAGCCCCCGGACACCTACGAACACCGGGGAGCTGTTTTTT.

This clonotype came up many times. The rearrangement links TRBV7-9 to TRBJ2-2; TRBD1 agrees at 8 bases. V trimming: 5 bases; J trimming: 6 bases; junction bases outside the gene matches: 8. Germline assignment: CDR1 SEHNR and CDR2 FQNEAQ (reference sequence). CDR3 length: 15 residues. The CDR3 sequence is CASSPTGAASGELFF. DNA of the CDR3: TGTGCCAGCAGCCCGACAGGGGCGGCCTCCGGGGAGCTGTTTTTT. Looking up the rest from reference TRBV7-9 and TRBJ2-2 gives the full variable domain: DTGVSQNPRHKITKRGQNVTFRCDPISEHNRLYWYRQTLGQGPEFLTYFQNEAQLEKSRLLSDRFSAERPKGSFSTLEIQRTEQGDSAMYLCASSPTGAASGELFFGEGSRLTVL.

This clonotype was seen more than once but under ten times. V and J are TRBV20-1 and TRBJ2-2; maybe TRBD1 (5 bases). The germline gives CDR1 DFQATT, CDR2 SNEGSKA (reference sequence). The CDR3 covers 14 residues. V lost 0 bases, J lost 2 bases, and 7 bases lay in between. The chain's CDR3 is CSARDQGNTGELFF. The CDR3 bases are TGCAGTGCTAGAGATCAGGGAAACACCGGGGAGCTGTTTTTT.

This chain joins TRBV3-1 and TRBJ2-1; D gene ambiguous. The CDR3 sequence is 14 residues long. CDR1 is LGHDT and CDR2 is YNNKEL in the germline V gene (reference sequence). Trimming removed 1 base at V and 8 bases at J, with 12 bases between. This CDR3 reads CASSQAVSSDEQFF. In DNA, the CDR3 is TGTGCCAGCAGCCAAGCGGTAAGCTCAGATGAGCAGTTCTTC.

The chain recombines TRBV10-3 with TRBJ2-7; maybe TRBD2 (5 bases). Trimming removed 3 bases from V and 2 bases from J, with 11 bases in between. Germline V gene sequence: CDR1 ENHRY, CDR2 SYGVKD. The CDR3 is made up of 14 amino acids. The CDR3: CAISDSGVAYEQYF. In DNA form, the CDR3 reads TGTGCCATCAGTGATTCCGGGGTGGCCTACGAGCAGTACTTC.

This clonotype was recorded only once. The rearrangement uses TRBV29-1 and TRBJ1-2; 8 bases align to TRBD1. Germline V gives CDR1 SQVTM, CDR2 ANQGSEA. The CDR3 consists of 11 residues. V trimming: 6 bases; J trimming: 8 bases; junction bases outside the gene matches: 5. The CDR3 loop is CSVTGGDGYTF. The CDR3 coding sequence is TGCAGCGTCACAGGGGGTGACGGCTACACCTTC.

In this sample, this clonotype is medium-sized. The chain uses TRBV20-1 and TRBJ2-1; a weak D match, TRBD2 (5 bases). Germline CDR1 and CDR2: DFQATT and SNEGSKA (reference sequence). The CDR3 is 13 residues long. V lost 6 bases and J 4 bases, leaving 13 bases between the germline ends. Here the CDR3 reads CSAPLGGYNEQFF. Here the CDR3 DNA reads TGCAGTGCCCCCCTAGGCGGGTACAATGAGCAGTTCTTC.

The rearrangement joins TRBV11-2 to TRBJ2-7; 7 bases fit TRBD1. This CDR3 region has 16 residues. V trimming: 6 bases; J trimming: 1 base; junction bases outside the gene matches: 12. Germline CDR1 SGHAT, CDR2 FQNNGV. CDR3 in amino acids: CASSDRARFGSYEQYF. The CDR3 DNA reads as TGTGCCAGCAGTGACAGGGCCCGGTTTGGGTCCTACGAGCAGTACTTC. Based on the CDR3 plus reference TRBV11-2 and TRBJ2-7, the full variable domain is EAGVAQSPRYKIIEKRQSVAFWCNPISGHATLYWYQQILGQGPKLLIQFQNNGVVDDSQLPKDRFSAERLKGVDSTLKIQPAKLEDSAVYLCASSDRARFGSYEQYFGPGTRLTVT.

This clonotype was observed at least ten times. The chain carries TRBV29-1 and TRBJ2-7, with TRBD1 matching over 10 bases. CDR3 length: 13 residues. Germline V gene data show CDR1 as SQVTM and CDR2 as ANQGSEA. Unmatched junction bases numbered 2, after V lost 0 bases and J lost 6 bases. CDR3 protein: CSVEEGTGVEQYF. CDR3 coding DNA: TGCAGCGTTGAAGAGGGGACAGGGGTCGAGCAGTACTTC.

There are many counts of this clonotype. The rearrangement joins TRBV12-3 or TRBV12-4 to TRBJ1-2, with D unclear. CDR3 length: 13 amino acids. Trimming took 4 bases from V and 8 from J, leaving 14 bases between them. CDR3 protein: CASSSVVGGGYTF. Written as DNA, the CDR3 is TGTGCCAGCAGTTCCGTTGTGGGTGGCGGCTACACCTTC.

The table lists this clonotype with a few counts. The chain combines TRBV20-1 with TRBJ2-7, with 12 bases lining up with TRBD2. The CDR3 loop spans 17 amino acids. With V trimmed by 3 bases and J by 2 bases, 11 bases remained unmatched. Germline CDR1 reads DFQATT; CDR2 reads SNEGSKA (reference sequence). The CDR3 region has the DNA TGCAGTGCTAGTAAAATGACTAGCGGGAGTCATCCCTACGAGCAGTACTTC. Its protein product is CSASKMTSGSHPYEQYF.

CDR3 nucleotide sequence: TGTGCCAGCAGCCCCCGGGCCCAGTTCGGCGAGCAGTACTTC. Its translation is CASSPRAQFGEQYF. The rearrangement links TRBV3-1 to TRBJ2-7, with no clear D. Trimming stripped 4 bases from V and 6 bases from J, with 16 bases between. Germline values: CDR1 LGHDT, CDR2 YNNKEL (reference sequence). This CDR3 contains 14 residues.